The clone carrying this T cell receptor beta chain was detected only once. Libraries were prepared by immunoSEQ multiplex PCR; TCRdb keeps only in-frame clonotypes and omits some of them. The profile shows about 490,000 clones, 78% of them singletons. The sample comes from a study of shared clonotypes between healthy human individuals. Donors, without exception, were Caucasian adults residing in Nashville, Tennessee. This TCR was recovered from a woman in her thirties or forties in good health. Some clones in this sample may be carry-over from other donors' samples. The material sequenced was PBMCs.

The CDR3 nucleotides read TGTGCCAGCAGTTCCCTGAAGGGGACGGAGACCCAGTACTTC. This translates into CASSSLKGTETQYF. The chain is built from TRBV28 and TRBJ2-5; D tentatively reads TRBD1 or TRBD2 (5 bases each). V lost 4 bases to trimming and J lost 5 bases, with 14 bases between them. CDR3 length: 14 amino acids. Germline values: CDR1 MDHEN, CDR2 SYDVKM.